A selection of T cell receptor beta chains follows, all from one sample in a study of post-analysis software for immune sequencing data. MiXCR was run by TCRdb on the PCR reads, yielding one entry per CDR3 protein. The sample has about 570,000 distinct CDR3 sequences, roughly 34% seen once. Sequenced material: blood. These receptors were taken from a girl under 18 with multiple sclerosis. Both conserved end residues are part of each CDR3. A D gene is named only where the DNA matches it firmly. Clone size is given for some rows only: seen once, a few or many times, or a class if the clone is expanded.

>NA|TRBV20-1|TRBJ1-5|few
TGCAGTGCTAGACCTGGTGAGAGCAATCAGCCCCAGCATTTT
CSARPGESNQPQHF
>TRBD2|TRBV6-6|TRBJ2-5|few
TGTGCCAGCAGTTTCCTAGCGGGGGAACAAGAGACCCAGTACTTC
CASSFLAGEQETQYF
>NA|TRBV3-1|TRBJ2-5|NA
TGTGCCAGCAGCCCCGGATTGATAGGGACACGGCAAGAGACCCAGTACTTC
CASSPGLIGTRQETQYF
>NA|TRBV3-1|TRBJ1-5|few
TGTGCCAGCAGCCAGGGGGACCAATTGCTGCATCAGCCCCAGCATTTT
CASSQGDQLLHQPQHF
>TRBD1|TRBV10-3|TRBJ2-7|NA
TGTGCCATCAGTACCGGGACAGGGGGCTACGAGCAGTACTTC
CAISTGTGGYEQYF
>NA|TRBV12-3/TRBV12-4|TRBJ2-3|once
TGTGCCAGCAGACCCACCGTAGCTAGCACAGATGCGCAGTATTTT
CASRPTVASTDAQYF
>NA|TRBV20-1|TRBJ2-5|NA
TGCAGTGCTGCCAGCTGGTGGGGTAGAGGGGGGGAGACCCAGTACTTC
CSAASWWGRGGETQYF
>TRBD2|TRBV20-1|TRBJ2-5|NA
TGCAGTGCTTGGAAGCGGGGGGGCCCTGAGACCCAGTACTTC
CSAWKRGGPETQYF
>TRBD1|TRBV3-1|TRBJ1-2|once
TGTGCCAGCAGCCGAGCCGGGACAGGGGGCGCGGATGGCTACACCTTC
CASSRAGTGGADGYTF
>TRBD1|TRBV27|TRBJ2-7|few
TGTGCCAGTGGACAGGGGTCCTACGAGCAGTACTTC
CASGQGSYEQYF
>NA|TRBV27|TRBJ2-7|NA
TGTGCCAGTCCAAAGGACGAGAAGGTCTACGAGCAGTACTTC
CASPKDEKVYEQYF
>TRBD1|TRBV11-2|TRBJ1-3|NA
TGTGCCAGCAGCATAACAGGGGGCCTCGGAAACACCATATATTTT
CASSITGGLGNTIYF
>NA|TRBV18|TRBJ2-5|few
TGTGCCAGCTCACCAAACCGCGTGAACCAAGAGACCCAGTACTTC
CASSPNRVNQETQYF
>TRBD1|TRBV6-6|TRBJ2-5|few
TGTGCCAGCAGGTATCGGGACAGGGGGCAGTACTTC
CASRYRDRGQYF
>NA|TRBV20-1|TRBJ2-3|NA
TGCAGTGCCCCCTCTAGAGGGGGGGCCACAGATACGCAGTATTTT
CSAPSRGGATDTQYF
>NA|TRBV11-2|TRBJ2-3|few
TGTGCCAGCAGCTCCGGAAGACTATGGGATACGCAGTATTTT
CASSSGRLWDTQYF
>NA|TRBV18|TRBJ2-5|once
TGTGCCAGCTCACGGGGGCAGTCCCAAGAGACCCAGTACTTC
CASSRGQSQETQYF
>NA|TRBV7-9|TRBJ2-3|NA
TGTGCCAGCAGCTTAGTGGCCGGGGATACGCAGTATTTT
CASSLVAGDTQYF
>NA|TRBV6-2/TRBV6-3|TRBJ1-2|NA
TGTGCCAGCAGTTACAGGGAACAGGGTTGGGGCTACACCTTC
CASSYREQGWGYTF
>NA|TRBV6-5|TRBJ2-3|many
TGTGCCAGCAGTTCCTTCAGAGGCGGCCTTAGCACAGATACGCAGTATTTT
CASSSFRGGLSTDTQYF
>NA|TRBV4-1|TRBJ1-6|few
TGCGCCAGCAGCCAAGAGGGGGTTCCCTCACCCCTCCACTTT
CASSQEGVPSPLHF
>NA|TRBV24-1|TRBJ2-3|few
TGTGCCACCAGTCAGGCTACAGATACGCAGTATTTT
CATSQATDTQYF
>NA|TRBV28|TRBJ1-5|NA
TGTGCCAGCAAATCTCGGGGTCAGCCCCAGCATTTT
CASKSRGQPQHF
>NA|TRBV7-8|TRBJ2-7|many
TGTGCCAGCAGCTTAGAAGGGGGACGGTCCTACGAGCAGTACTTC
CASSLEGGRSYEQYF
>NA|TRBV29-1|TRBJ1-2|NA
TGCAGCGTAGCACCGGGTCACTATGGCTACACCTTC
CSVAPGHYGYTF
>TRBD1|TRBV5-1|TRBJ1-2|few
TGCGCCAGCAGCAGTACAGGGGACACTAACTATGGCTACACCTTC
CASSSTGDTNYGYTF
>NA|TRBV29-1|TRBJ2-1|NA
TGCAGCGTTGGGACTATCTCCTACAATGAGCAGTTCTTC
CSVGTISYNEQFF
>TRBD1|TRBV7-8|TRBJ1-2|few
TGTGCCAGCAGCTTAGCTTCCGGACAGGGCTCCCATGGCTACACCTTC
CASSLASGQGSHGYTF
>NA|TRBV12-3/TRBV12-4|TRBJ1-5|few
TGTGCCAGCAGAAACAGGGTTGGCCAGCCCCAGCATTTT
CASRNRVGQPQHF
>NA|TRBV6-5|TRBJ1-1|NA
TGTGCCAGCAGTTCGGGGGAAGATTATGAAGCTTTCTTT
CASSSGEDYEAFF
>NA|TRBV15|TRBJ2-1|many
TGTGCCACCAGCAGCCCGGGGGTATACAATGAGCAGTTCTTC
CATSSPGVYNEQFF
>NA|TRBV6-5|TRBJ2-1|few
TGTGCCAGCAGTTATTCTGCGTTAAGCTCCTACAATGAGCAGTTCTTC
CASSYSALSSYNEQFF
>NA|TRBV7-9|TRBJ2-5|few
TGTGCCAGCAGCTTCGACCTACAAGAGACCCAGTACTTC
CASSFDLQETQYF
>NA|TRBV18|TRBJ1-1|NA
TGTGCCAGCTCACCGGCCCTTGGGCAGGGGAACACTGAAGCTTTCTTT
CASSPALGQGNTEAFF
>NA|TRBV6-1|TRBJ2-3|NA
TGTGCCAGCAGTGGGTCCCCAGATACGCAGTATTTT
CASSGSPDTQYF
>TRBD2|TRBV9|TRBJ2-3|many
TGTGCCAGCAGCGACGTGACTAGCGGGGGCGGAGATACGCAGTATTTT
CASSDVTSGGGDTQYF
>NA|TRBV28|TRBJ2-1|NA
TGTGCCAGCAGTCAGCGATACGGGGTTAGCAATGAGCAGTTCTTC
CASSQRYGVSNEQFF
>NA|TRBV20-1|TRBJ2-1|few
TGCAGTGCTAGTGGGGGGGGGGCCTACTACAATGAGCAGTTCTTC
CSASGGGAYYNEQFF
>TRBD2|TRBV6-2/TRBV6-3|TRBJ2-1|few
TGTGCCAGCAGTCGCGAGACTAGCTCCCACAATGAGCAGTTCTTC
CASSRETSSHNEQFF
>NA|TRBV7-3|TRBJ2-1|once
TGTGCCAGCAGCTCTCGCTATTCAAATGAGCAGTTCTTC
CASSSRYSNEQFF
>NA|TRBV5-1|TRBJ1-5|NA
TGCGCCAGCAGCTTGGCCTCGGGGGACAATCAGCCCCAGCATTTT
CASSLASGDNQPQHF
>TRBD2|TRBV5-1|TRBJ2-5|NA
TGCGCCAGCAGCTTCTTCAGGACTAGCGGGGCCGATACCCAGTACTTC
CASSFFRTSGADTQYF
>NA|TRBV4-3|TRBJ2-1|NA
TGCGCCAGCAGCCTGCAAGGGCTCAATGAGCAGTTCTTC
CASSLQGLNEQFF
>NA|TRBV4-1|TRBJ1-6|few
TGCGCCAGCAGCGGCGGGGACGGCAGCTCCTATAATTCACCCCTCCACTTT
CASSGGDGSSYNSPLHF
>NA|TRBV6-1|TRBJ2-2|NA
TGTGCCAGCAGTACGTCCGGGAATTCCGGGGAGCTGTTTTTT
CASSTSGNSGELFF
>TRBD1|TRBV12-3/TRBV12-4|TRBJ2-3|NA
TGTGCCAGCAGTTCACAGGGGGAATTTACAGATACGCAGTATTTT
CASSSQGEFTDTQYF
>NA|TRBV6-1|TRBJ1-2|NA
TGTGCCAGCAGTGAAGGCCGGGGGGCGAGTGGCTACACCTTC
CASSEGRGASGYTF
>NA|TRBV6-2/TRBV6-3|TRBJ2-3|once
TGTGCCAGCAGTACGGAGAAGAGACCCGGTGGGTATTTT
CASSTEKRPGGYF
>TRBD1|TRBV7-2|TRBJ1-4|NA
TGTGCCAGCAGCCCAGGGGGCAGGGACCGTGAAAAACTGTTTTTT
CASSPGGRDREKLFF
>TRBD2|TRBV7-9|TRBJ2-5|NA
TGTGCCAGCAGCTTAACGCGGCTAGCGGGGGGACTAACTGGAGAGACCCAGTACTTC
CASSLTRLAGGLTGETQYF
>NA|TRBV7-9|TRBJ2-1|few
TGTGCCAGCAGCTTACTTTCCCCAATGAGGGGTGAGCAGTTCTTC
CASSLLSPMRGEQFF
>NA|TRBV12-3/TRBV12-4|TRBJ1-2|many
TGTGCCAGCAGTCCCGGTGTAGGCTACACCTTC
CASSPGVGYTF
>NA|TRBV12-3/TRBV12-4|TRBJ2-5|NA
TGTGCCAGCAGTGAGCAGGGGCAGGAACAAGAGACCCAGTACTTC
CASSEQGQEQETQYF
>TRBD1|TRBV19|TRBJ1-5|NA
TGTGCCAGTAGTCTCTACCCACCGGACAGGCGCGCTCAGCCCCAGCATTTT
CASSLYPPDRRAQPQHF
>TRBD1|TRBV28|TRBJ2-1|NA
TGTGCCAGCAGTCCCCAGCGGACAGGGCTGGGCAATGAGCAGTTCTTC
CASSPQRTGLGNEQFF